This T cell receptor (beta chain) was captured in a study of OX40 agonist ivuxolimab in advanced cancers. Study-wide results and caveats: Dosing at 0.1 to 3.0 mg/kg was accompanied by clonal expansion of CD4+ and CD8+ blood T cells by week 6.

This CDR3 has 19 amino acids. Germline V CDR1 and CDR2: MDHEN, SYDVKM. The junction had 16 bases not matched to a gene; V was cut back by 6 bases and J by 2 bases. Clones were sequenced by immunoSEQ multiplex PCR, and TCRdb holds only the in-frame ones, with some missing. Seen here are some 45,000 clones, 70% to 90% observed once, and the top ten hold less than 35%. Regarding this clone: The target antigen is unknown.

The chain carries TRBV28 and TRBJ2-2, with 9 bases matching TRBD1. The receptor's source is an adult with an advanced solid tumor such as melanoma, head and neck, liver or kidney cancer. The specimen was CD4+ or CD8+ T cells sorted from blood, collected in a trial of the OX40 agonist ivuxolimab. This CDR3 reads CASRGVWTGDPINTGELFF. The CDR3 nucleotides read TGTGCCAGCAGGGGAGTTTGGACAGGGGACCCGATCAACACCGGGGAGCTGTTTTTT.